The 13 T cell receptor beta chains below were found in one sample sequenced in a study of regulatory T cells in long-lasting Graves disease (dated by TCRdb to 2020 to 2022). Interpreted using the paper, the time point label stands for: newly diagnosed GD, antithyroid drugs for less than 3 months. RNA was extracted from PBMCs in TRIzol for both TCR sequencing and RNA sequencing. The library was made by multiplex PCR. Sequencing relied on an Illumina HiSeq 4000. TCR beta libraries were built with iRepertoire HTBI primers and Arm-PCR amplification of CDR3 regions. The raw public reads went through TCRdb reprocessing: fastp at Q25, MiXCR clone calling, in-frame beta chains kept. One record per CDR3 amino acid sequence lists the most common genes and DNA. This sample lists around 250,000 distinct CDR3 sequences; 20% to 25% were detected once. The ten top clones hold roughly 14% of the sample. This material consisted of peripheral blood mononuclear cells (PBMCs), taken at new diagnosis, from a patient treated with antithyroid drugs. These receptor sequences come from a female donor with Graves disease.

This clonotype was detected many times. The genes are TRBV20-1 and TRBJ2-1; the match to TRBD2 covers 8 bases. CDR3 length: 15 amino acids. The ends lost 3 bases at V and 7 bases at J; junction bases unmatched: 11. CDR1 and CDR2 from the germline V gene are DFQATT and SNEGSKA (reference sequence). In nucleotides, the CDR3 is TGCAGTGCTAGGACCGGGAGGGCCGATAAGAATGAGCAGTTCTTC. The encoded protein is CSARTGRADKNEQFF.

V is TRBV3-1 and J is TRBJ1-4, with 9 positions matching TRBD1. This CDR3 has 15 residues. J was trimmed by 8 bases and V by 3 bases; bases with no gene match: 7. Germline V gene sequence: CDR1 LGHDT, CDR2 YNNKEL (reference sequence). The CDR3 sequence: CASSHRGQGGEKLFF. CDR3 DNA: TGTGCCAGCAGCCATCGGGGACAGGGAGGGGAAAAACTGTTTTTT.

Ten or more counts support this clonotype. The chain employs TRBV11-1 and TRBJ1-4, with TRBD1 matching over 7 bases. The CDR3 is 14 residues long. Germline lookup yields CDR1 SGHAT and CDR2 FQDESV (reference sequence). Germline trimming cut 5 bases from V and 3 bases from J; bases unmatched to any gene: 3. The CDR3 sequence: CASSRQGSNEKLFF. The CDR3 DNA reads as TGTGCCAGCAGCCGACAGGGATCTAATGAAAAACTGTTTTTT.

This clonotype was recorded many times. The chain joins TRBV12-3 or TRBV12-4 to TRBJ2-1; D is uncertain. V was cut by 0 bases and J by 4 bases, with 13 bases left in between. The CDR3 is 16 residues long. CDR3 in DNA: TGTGCCAGCAGTTTAGCGCACGGCGATTCATACAATGAGCAGTTCTTC. Residues: CASSLAHGDSYNEQFF.

This clonotype appeared many times. This chain connects TRBV10-3 to TRBJ1-2, with no clear D. Germline V CDR1 and CDR2: ENHRY, SYGVKD. V lost 0 bases and J 0 bases, leaving 8 bases between the germline ends. CDR3 length: 15 residues. CDR3 sequence: CAISESIEANYGYTF. The DNA for the CDR3 is TGTGCCATCAGTGAGTCGATCGAGGCTAACTATGGCTACACCTTC.

This clonotype was seen many times. The V and J genes are TRBV7-2 and TRBJ2-3; D is ambiguous. Germline CDR1 is SGHTA and CDR2 is FQGNSA. V shed 1 base and J shed 6 bases, with 11 bases lying between them. This CDR3 comprises 14 residues. CDR3 nucleotide sequence: TGTGCCAGCAGCTTAGATCCCTCGGCGGATACGCAGTATTTT. The encoded protein is CASSLDPSADTQYF.

This clonotype was counted between two and nine times. This sequence joins TRBV7-6 and TRBJ1-4; TRBD1 aligns across 8 bases. The CDR3 consists of 15 residues. The germline gives CDR1 SGHVS, CDR2 FNYEAQ. Trimming at V came to 6 bases and at J to 0 bases, leaving 3 bases not matched to a gene. The CDR3 bases are TGTGCCAGCAGGGGGACAGGTGCAACTAATGAAAAACTGTTTTTT. Amino acids: CASRGTGATNEKLFF.

This clonotype was seen at least ten times. The V gene is TRBV10-3, the J gene TRBJ2-5; 7 nucleotides agree with TRBD1. Germline V gives CDR1 ENHRY, CDR2 SYGVKD. The J segment lost 3 bases and the V segment lost 3 bases, leaving 4 bases of the junction unmatched. The CDR3 extends over 14 amino acids. The CDR3 loop reads CAISDSGQEETQYF. CDR3 sequence (DNA): TGTGCCATCAGTGATTCCGGACAGGAAGAGACCCAGTACTTC.

Of note for this clonotype: This clone may be a read error of a much larger clone one base away. This chain links TRBV7-9 with TRBJ2-2; no definite D call. The germline gives CDR1 SEHNR, CDR2 FQNEAQ (reference sequence). The CDR3 consists of 15 residues. Written as DNA, the CDR3 is TGTGCCAGCGGCTTTAGAGACTCGAACACCGGGGAGCTGTTTTTT. The encoded protein is CASGFRDSNTGELFF.

This clonotype was seen many times. The chain employs TRBV7-9 and TRBJ2-5; D may be TRBD1 (6 bases). Per the germline V gene, CDR1 is SEHNR and CDR2 is FQNEAQ (reference sequence). The CDR3 runs 14 residues. V was shortened by 6 bases and J by 2 bases, with 13 bases between the two germline ends. The CDR3 coding sequence is TGTGCCAGCAGTTCCGACAGGTGGCAAGAGACCCAGTACTTC. Its protein is CASSSDRWQETQYF.

Comments on this clonotype: It is likely a read error: a sequence one base away is far more abundant. This sequence joins TRBV12-3 or TRBV12-4 and TRBJ2-7; D is uncertain. The CDR3 runs to 14 residues. Trimming took 3 bases from V and 7 from J, leaving 16 bases between them. The CDR3, as DNA: TGTGCCAGCAGTTTCGGATCGCAGCGCAATGAGCAGTACTTC. Translation gives CASSFGSQRNEQYF.

The CDR3 DNA reads as TGTGCCAGCGGGCCGGGGAACTACTACGAGCAGTACTTC. This sequence encodes CASGPGNYYEQYF. The V call is TRBV3-1, the J call TRBJ2-7; TRBD2 might be the D (5 bases). The germline gives CDR1 LGHDT, CDR2 YNNKEL (reference sequence). Trimming cost V 8 bases and J 3 bases, with 14 bases left between them. This CDR3 has 13 residues.

This clonotype has at least ten counts. The chain is built from TRBV12-3 or TRBV12-4 and TRBJ2-3; D may be TRBD2 (7 bases). The CDR3 is made up of 15 amino acids. The V and J ends lost 7 bases and 2 bases respectively, with 16 bases between them. CDR3: CASMRLGGPTDTQYF. The CDR3, as DNA: TGTGCCAGCATGCGGTTGGGGGGGCCCACAGATACGCAGTATTTT.